Listed here are 27 T cell receptor beta chains from one sample, sequenced in a study of OX40 agonist ivuxolimab in advanced cancers. Repertoires were generated with immunoSEQ multiplex PCR, while TCRdb's copy carries only in-frame clones and drops some. The repertoire holds around 30,000 clones, about 74% seen once, with roughly 12% in the top ten. Sequences were derived from CD4+ or CD8+ T cells sorted from blood, sampled in a trial of the OX40 agonist ivuxolimab. The receptors stem from an adult with an advanced solid tumor such as melanoma, head and neck, liver or kidney cancer.

In its sample, this clone was seen a few times. V is TRBV2 and J is TRBJ2-7; D tentatively fits TRBD1 or TRBD2 (7 bases each). CDR3 length equals 12 residues. Germline V gives CDR1 SNHLY, CDR2 FYNNEI. V was pared by 9 bases and J by 7 bases, with 16 bases between. Written as DNA, the CDR3 is TGTGCCAGTACAGGGGAGGGTTGGGAGCAGTACTTC. This translates into CASTGEGWEQYF.

This chain links TRBV2 with TRBJ1-1; the match to TRBD1 covers 10 bases. CDR3 length: 13 residues. After removal of 7 bases from V and 6 bases from J, the junction contained 5 bases not matched to a gene. CDR1 and CDR2 from the germline V gene are SNHLY and FYNNEI. Here the CDR3 DNA reads TGTGCCAGCATTTGGACAGGGGGGCCTGAAGCTTTCTTT. This codes for CASIWTGGPEAFF.

The rearrangement uses TRBV6-1 and TRBJ1-6; 7 positions agree with TRBD1. Looked up from germline, CDR1 is MNHNS and CDR2 is SASEGT. The CDR3 covers 14 residues. V shed 6 bases and J 5 bases; nucleotides not matched to a gene: 4. The CDR3 loop reads CASSDRDNNSPLHF. The CDR3 region has the DNA TGTGCCAGCAGCGACAGGGACAATAATTCACCCCTCCACTTT.

The rearrangement uses TRBV21-1 and TRBJ2-7; the DNA was not used to check the table's D call, TRBD1. TRBV21-1 is a pseudogene. The CDR3 covers 13 residues. CDR3 protein: CASSKQGSYEQYF. CDR3 in DNA: TGTGCCAGCAGCAAACAGGGGTCCTACGAGCAGTACTTC.

The chain employs TRBV5-1 and TRBJ1-2, with TRBD1 matching over 8 bases. CDR1 is SGHRS and CDR2 is YFSETQ in the germline V gene. J lost 8 bases, V lost 0 bases, and 6 bases had no gene match. The CDR3 contains 14 residues. The CDR3 loop reads CASSLAQGARGYTF. The CDR3 nucleotides are TGCGCCAGCAGCTTGGCTCAGGGGGCGCGGGGCTACACCTTC.

The CDR3 nucleotides read TGTGCCAGCAGCTTGCCCCCATTTGAGACCCAGTACTTC. As protein: CASSLPPFETQYF. The V gene is TRBV7-8, the J gene TRBJ2-5; D is uncertain. Germline V gene sequence: CDR1 SGHVS, CDR2 FQNEAQ. The CDR3 spans 13 residues. V lost 3 bases, J lost 5 bases, and 10 bases lay in between.

Remarks on this clone: The junction does not match germline at one end; this may be a read error. The chain is built from TRBV5-1 and TRBJ2-3; weak D call: TRBD2 (6 bases). CDR3 length: 15 residues. CDR1 and CDR2 from the germline V gene are SGHRS and YFSETQ. CDR3 residues: CASSLAGAGMDTQYF. CDR3 DNA: TGTGCCAGCAGCTTGGCAGGTGCGGGGATGGATACGCAGTATTTT.

In its sample, this clone was seen once. This rearrangement joins TRBV5-1 to TRBJ2-4, with D unresolved. The CDR3 runs to 16 residues. Trimming took 0 bases from V and 2 from J, leaving 12 bases between them. Germline CDR1 reads SGHRS; CDR2 reads YFSETQ. CDR3 DNA: TGCGCCAGCAGCTTGGGGGGTAATGGGCCCAAAAACATTCAGTACTTC. Translated: CASSLGGNGPKNIQYF.

Points on this clone: Germline and junction disagree at one end, which may indicate a read error. The rearrangement joins TRBV11-1 to TRBJ2-3, with a weak D call TRBD2 (6 bases). The CDR3 contains 13 residues. CDR1 SGHAT and CDR2 FQDESV come from the germline V gene (reference sequence). In nucleotides, the CDR3 is TGTGCCGGCAGCTTACCAACTAGCTATACGCAGTATTTT. It encodes CAGSLPTSYTQYF. Together with reference TRBV11-1 and TRBJ2-3, the CDR3 gives the full variable domain: EAEVAQSPRYKITEKSQAVAFWCDPISGHATLYWYRQILGQGPELLVQFQDESVVDDSQLPKDRFSAERLKGVDSTLKIQPAELGDSAMYLCAGSLPTSYTQYFGPGTRLTVL.

This clone was seen a single time. The chain carries TRBV5-4 and TRBJ2-7; 7 nucleotides align to TRBD2. This CDR3 comprises 16 residues. The germline V gene encodes CDR1 SGHNT and CDR2 YYREEE (reference sequence). The J segment lost 0 bases and the V segment lost 4 bases, leaving 10 bases of the junction unmatched. The CDR3 sequence: CASSGGGPTASYEQYF. The DNA of the CDR3 is TGTGCCAGCAGCGGCGGGGGACCGACGGCCTCCTACGAGCAGTACTTC.

Of note for this clone: At one of its ends the junction is not consistent with the germline gene, which may arise from a read error. For the CDR3, the DNA is TGTGCCATCAGTGAAGGGACAGGGGAGAACACTGAAGCTTTCTTT. It encodes CAISEGTGENTEAFF. The chain combines TRBV6-1 with TRBJ1-1; the match to TRBD1 covers 10 bases. Per germline, CDR1 MNHNS and CDR2 SASEGT. The CDR3 sequence is 15 residues long.

The chain couples TRBV11-2 to TRBJ2-2, with D perhaps TRBD1 or TRBD2 (5 bases each). From germline, CDR1 is SGHAT and CDR2 FQNNGV. The CDR3 totals 15 residues. V lost 3 bases to trimming and J lost 1 base, with 9 bases between them. The CDR3 spells CASSLGVRNTGELFF. Written as DNA, the CDR3 is TGTGCCAGCAGCTTGGGGGTACGGAACACCGGGGAGCTGTTTTTT.

The genes are TRBV6-1 and TRBJ2-5, with 7 bases lining up with TRBD1. V lost 6 bases to trimming and J lost 1 base; unmatched junction nucleotides: 5. Germline loops: CDR1 MNHNS, CDR2 SASEGT. CDR3 length equals 14 residues. CDR3: CASRAGGSQETQYF. In DNA, the CDR3 is TGTGCCAGCAGGGCAGGGGGATCCCAAGAGACCCAGTACTTC.

The chain joins TRBV29-1 to TRBJ2-2, with D unclear. Trimming took off 6 bases at V and 3 bases at J, with 5 bases between the two ends. The CDR3 sequence is 11 residues long. The germline V gene has CDR1 SQVTM and CDR2 ANQGSEA. The CDR3 here is CSVADTGELFF. CDR3 sequence (DNA): TGCAGCGTCGCCGACACCGGGGAGCTGTTTTTT.

In this sample, this clone turned up a few times. The rearrangement links TRBV7-3 to TRBJ2-1; tentatively, D is TRBD2 (6 bases). The CDR3 spans 14 residues. Trimming pared 5 bases from V and 6 bases from J, leaving 14 bases between. From germline, CDR1 is SGHTA and CDR2 FQGTGA. CDR3 nucleotides: TGTGCCAGCAGCCCCATTGGAGGGATCAATGAGCAGTTCTTC. Translated: CASSPIGGINEQFF.

V gene TRBV4-2 combines with J gene TRBJ2-3; D is unresolved. Germline V CDR1 and CDR2: LGHNA, YNFKEQ. Trimming cost V 0 bases and J 1 base, with 11 bases left between them. CDR3 size: 16 residues. CDR3 region: CASSQERASGTDTQYF. CDR3 coding DNA: TGTGCCAGCAGCCAAGAAAGAGCGTCGGGCACAGATACGCAGTATTTT.

The chain carries TRBV9 and TRBJ2-3; 8 bases match TRBD2. The J segment lost 3 bases and the V segment lost 3 bases, leaving 6 bases of the junction unmatched. The CDR3 is made up of 15 amino acids. Germline V gene lookup returns CDR1 SGDLS and CDR2 YYNGEE. CDR3: CASSGDSGETDTQYF. In nucleotides, the CDR3 is TGTGCCAGCAGCGGGGATAGCGGGGAGACAGATACGCAGTATTTT.

The chain carries TRBV19 and TRBJ1-2; 7 bases are shared with TRBD1. Trimming at V came to 4 bases and at J to 4 bases, leaving 6 bases not matched to a gene. Germline-derived CDR1 and CDR2 are LNHDA and SQIVND (reference sequence). The CDR3 has 14 residues. The CDR3 DNA reads as TGTGCCAGTAGTAACCGACAGGGACTCTATGGCTACACCTTC. It specifies CASSNRQGLYGYTF.

In its sample, this clone was seen a few times. This chain uses TRBV4-1 with TRBJ2-7, with 10 bases matching TRBD1. From germline, CDR1 is MGHRA and CDR2 YSYEKL. V lost 4 bases and J lost 7; bases outside the gene matches: 10. The CDR3 contains 15 residues. The CDR3 nucleotides read TGCGCCAGCAGCCCCGAACCTCGACAGGGGGCGGAGCAGTACGTC. Its translation is CASSPEPRQGAEQYV.

The genes are TRBV5-4 and TRBJ2-5; TRBD1 or TRBD2 may be the D gene (5 bases each). CDR3 size: 14 residues. Germline CDR1 SGHNT, CDR2 YYREEE (reference sequence). V lost 3 bases and J lost 3, with 12 bases in between. This chain's CDR3 is CASSSLMGEETQYF. The CDR3 DNA sequence: TGTGCCAGCAGCTCTCTTATGGGGGAAGAGACCCAGTACTTC.

The gene calls are TRBV4-2 and TRBJ2-5, with TRBD2 as a possible D gene (5 bases). This CDR3 spans 15 amino acids. V shed 0 bases and J shed 1 base, with 9 bases lying between them. Germline CDR1 LGHNA, CDR2 YNFKEQ. The CDR3 nucleotides read TGTGCCAGCAGCCAAGATTCGGACTCCCAAGAGACCCAGTACTTC. Translation: CASSQDSDSQETQYF.

V gene TRBV5-1 combines with J gene TRBJ2-5; D may be TRBD1 (6 bases). V was pared by 4 bases and J by 5 bases, with 18 bases between. CDR1 is SGHRS, CDR2 YFSETQ, per germline. The CDR3 runs 15 residues. This chain's CDR3 is CASSVQGRGIETQYF. Written as DNA, the CDR3 is TGCGCCAGCAGCGTCCAGGGCAGGGGCATTGAGACCCAGTACTTC.

V and J are TRBV6-6 and TRBJ2-2; 10 bases align to TRBD1. CDR1 MNHNY and CDR2 SVGAGI come from the germline V gene (reference sequence). The CDR3 covers 16 residues. V trimming: 5 bases; J trimming: 5 bases; junction bases outside the gene matches: 8. CDR3 in DNA: TGTGCCAGCAGTAATAGGGGACAGGGGACGACCGGGGAGCTGTTTTTT. Encoded protein: CASSNRGQGTTGELFF.

This CDR3 reads CAWSISILTGELFF. The CDR3 bases are TGTGCCTGGAGTATATCGATTCTCACCGGGGAGCTGTTTTTT. The chain recombines TRBV30 with TRBJ2-2; D unclear. Trimming removed 2 bases at V and 4 bases at J, with 11 bases between. The germline CDR1 and CDR2 sequences are GTSNPN and SVGIG (reference sequence). This CDR3 spans 14 amino acids. Looking up the rest from reference TRBV30 and TRBJ2-2 gives the full variable domain: SQTIHQWPATLVQPVGSPLSLECTVEGTSNPNLYWYRQAAGRGLQLLFYSVGIGQISSEVPQNLSASRPQDRQFILSSKKLLLSDSGFYLCAWSISILTGELFFGEGSRLTVL.

With regard to this clone: The conserved phenylalanine or tryptophan is not found at the CDR3 terminus, so this likely reflects a read error. The DNA is left out, because the CDR3 cannot be placed on it with certainty; the CDR3 is given as TCRdb lists it. This rearrangement joins TRBV11-2 to TRBJ1-2; the D call TRBD1 from the table was never checked on the DNA. Germline CDR1 and CDR2: SGHAT and FQNNGV. The length of the CDR3 is 13 amino acids, counting both ends. CDR3 in amino acids: CASSQTSLDRAFY.

The chain is built from TRBV9 and TRBJ1-4; no clear D. There are 11 residues in the CDR3. V shed 3 bases and J shed 12 bases, with 9 bases lying between them. Germline CDR1 reads SGDLS; CDR2 reads YYNGEE. In DNA, the CDR3 is TGTGCCAGCAGCGCATCCGGGCAACTGTTTTTT. It translates to CASSASGQLFF.

The CDR3 nucleotides are TGTGCCAGCAACCGGGACAGGACCAACTATGGCTACACCTTC. Amino acids: CASNRDRTNYGYTF. The gene calls are TRBV6-1 and TRBJ1-2, with 8 bases matching TRBD1. CDR1 is MNHNS and CDR2 is SASEGT in the germline V gene. The V gene end was trimmed by 7 bases and the J gene end by 2 bases; junction bases not matched to a gene: 6. The CDR3 is 14 residues long.